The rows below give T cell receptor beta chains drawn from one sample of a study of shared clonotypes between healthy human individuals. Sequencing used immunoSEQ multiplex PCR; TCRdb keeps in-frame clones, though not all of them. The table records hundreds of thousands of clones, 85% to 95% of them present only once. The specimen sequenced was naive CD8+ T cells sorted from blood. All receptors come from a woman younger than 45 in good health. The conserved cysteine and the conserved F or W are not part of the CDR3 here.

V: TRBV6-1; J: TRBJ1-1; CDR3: ASSEGQMNTEAF
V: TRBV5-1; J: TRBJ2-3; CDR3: ASRYSTDTQY
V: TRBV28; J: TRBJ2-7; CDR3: ASTPGGENYEQY
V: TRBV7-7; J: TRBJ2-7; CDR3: ASSLVAGGPDEQY
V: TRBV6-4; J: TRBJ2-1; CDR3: ASSEEVYNEQF
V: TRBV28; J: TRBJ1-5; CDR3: ASSLLSGPGNQPQH
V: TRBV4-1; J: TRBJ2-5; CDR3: ASSQDPDRRGDQETQY
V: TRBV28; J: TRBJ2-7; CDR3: ASSLSGSSYEQY
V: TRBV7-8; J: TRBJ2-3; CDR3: ASSSLLAVPTDTQY
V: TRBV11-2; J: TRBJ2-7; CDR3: ASSTGTSPYEQY
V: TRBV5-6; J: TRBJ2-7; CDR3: ASSLVSSGRINEQY
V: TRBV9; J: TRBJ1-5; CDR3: ASTAEIGQGVCFFSNQPQH
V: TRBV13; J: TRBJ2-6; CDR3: ASSSGAGANVLT
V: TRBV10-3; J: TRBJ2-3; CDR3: AISDPRGDRDLDTQY
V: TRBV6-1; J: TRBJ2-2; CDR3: ASSGLAGLGELF
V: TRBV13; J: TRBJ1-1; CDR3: ASSPPTGGFGNTEAF
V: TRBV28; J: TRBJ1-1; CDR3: ASSFRQGQAF
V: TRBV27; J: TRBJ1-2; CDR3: ASRGTGFNYGYT
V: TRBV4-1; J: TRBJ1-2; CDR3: ASSPKQGARSGYT
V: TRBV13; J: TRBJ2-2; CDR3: ASSLDTGELF
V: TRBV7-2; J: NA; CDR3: ASRTAGYEQY
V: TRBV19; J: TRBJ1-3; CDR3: ASGAGFSGNTIY
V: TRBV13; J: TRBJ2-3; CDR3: ASSLDTKTDTQY
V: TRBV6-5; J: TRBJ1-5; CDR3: ASSFGAFDNQPQH
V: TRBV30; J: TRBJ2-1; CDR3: AWISGNYNEQF
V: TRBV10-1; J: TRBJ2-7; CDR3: ASSTGRMGEQY
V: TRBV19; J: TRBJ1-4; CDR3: ASSFWTGDEKLF
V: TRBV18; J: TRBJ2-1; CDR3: ASSPPGQGYNEQF
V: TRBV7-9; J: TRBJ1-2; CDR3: ASSLALDGYT
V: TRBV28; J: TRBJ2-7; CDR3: ASSDAMVGPYEQY
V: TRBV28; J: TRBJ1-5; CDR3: ASRTGIHSNQPQH
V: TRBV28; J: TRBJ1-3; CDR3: ASSSTLLDRSFLGNTIY
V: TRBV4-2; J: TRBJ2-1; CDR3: ASSRSGSNYEQF
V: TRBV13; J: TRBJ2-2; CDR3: ASSSRLNTGELF
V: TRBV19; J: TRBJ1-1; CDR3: ASSMGPGHTEAF
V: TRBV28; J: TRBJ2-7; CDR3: AAFSWTGPGDEQY
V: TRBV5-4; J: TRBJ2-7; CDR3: ASSWGPTLYEQY
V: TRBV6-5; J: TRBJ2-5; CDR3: ASSTGTTHQETQY
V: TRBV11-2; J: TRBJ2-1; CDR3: ASSRLWAGDYNEQF
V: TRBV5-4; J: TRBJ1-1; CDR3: ASSLAGTPNGEAF
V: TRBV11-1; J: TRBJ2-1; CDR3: ASSSPRGNNEQF